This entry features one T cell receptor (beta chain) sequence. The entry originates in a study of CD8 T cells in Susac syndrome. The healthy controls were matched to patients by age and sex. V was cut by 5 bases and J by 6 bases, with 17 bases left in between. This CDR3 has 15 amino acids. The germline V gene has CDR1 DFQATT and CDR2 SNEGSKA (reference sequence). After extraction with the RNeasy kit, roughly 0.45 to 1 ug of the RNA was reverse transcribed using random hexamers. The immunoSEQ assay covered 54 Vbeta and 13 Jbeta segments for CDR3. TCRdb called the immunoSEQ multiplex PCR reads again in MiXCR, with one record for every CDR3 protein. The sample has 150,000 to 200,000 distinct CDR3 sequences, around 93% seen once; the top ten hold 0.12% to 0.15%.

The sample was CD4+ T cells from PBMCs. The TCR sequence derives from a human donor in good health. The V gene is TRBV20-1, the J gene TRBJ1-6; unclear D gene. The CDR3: CSARSIGGFNSPLHF. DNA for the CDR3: TGCAGTGCTCGTTCGATCGGAGGGTTTAATTCACCCCTCCACTTT.